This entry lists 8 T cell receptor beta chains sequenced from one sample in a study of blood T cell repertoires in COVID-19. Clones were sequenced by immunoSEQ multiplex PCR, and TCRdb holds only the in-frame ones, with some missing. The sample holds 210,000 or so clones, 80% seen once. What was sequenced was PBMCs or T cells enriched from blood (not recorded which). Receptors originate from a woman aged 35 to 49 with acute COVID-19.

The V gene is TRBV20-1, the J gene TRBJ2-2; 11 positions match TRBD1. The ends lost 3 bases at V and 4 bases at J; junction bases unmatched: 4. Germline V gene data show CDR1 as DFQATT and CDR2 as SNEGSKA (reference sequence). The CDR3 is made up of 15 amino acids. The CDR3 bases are TGCAGTGCTAGTCGGACAGGGGGCCTCACCGGGGAGCTGTTTTTT. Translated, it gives CSASRTGGLTGELFF.

CDR3 loop: CASSLGRTTEAFF. As DNA, the CDR3 is TGTGCCAGCAGCTTAGGGCGAACCACTGAAGCTTTCTTT. The genes are TRBV7-3 and TRBJ1-1, with D unresolved. Trimming cost V 2 bases and J 4 bases, with 8 bases left between them. Per the germline V gene, CDR1 is SGHTA and CDR2 is FQGTGA. The CDR3 covers 13 residues.

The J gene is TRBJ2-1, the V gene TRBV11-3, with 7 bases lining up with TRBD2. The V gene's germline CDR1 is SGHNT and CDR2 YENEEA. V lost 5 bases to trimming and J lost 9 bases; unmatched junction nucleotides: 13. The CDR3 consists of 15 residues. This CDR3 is CASSQTSGTEGEQFF. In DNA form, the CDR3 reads TGTGCCAGCAGCCAGACGAGCGGGACGGAGGGTGAGCAGTTCTTC.

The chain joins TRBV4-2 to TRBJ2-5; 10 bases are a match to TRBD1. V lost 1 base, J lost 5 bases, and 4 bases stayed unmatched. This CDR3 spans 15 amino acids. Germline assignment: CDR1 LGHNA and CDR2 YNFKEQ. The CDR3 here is CASSQATGGVETQYF. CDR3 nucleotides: TGTGCCAGCAGCCAAGCGACAGGGGGCGTGGAGACCCAGTACTTC.

In nucleotides, the CDR3 is TGTGCCAGCAGGTCAGGGCAAGAAAAACTGTTTTTT. It is translated as CASRSGQEKLFF. V is TRBV28 and J is TRBJ1-4, with D possibly TRBD1 on 5 matching bases. Germline CDR1 and CDR2: MDHEN and SYDVKM. The CDR3 has 12 residues. V was cut by 6 bases and J by 8 bases, with 10 bases left in between. Looking up the rest from reference TRBV28 and TRBJ1-4 gives the full variable domain: DVKVTQSSRYLVKRTGEKVFLECVQDMDHENMFWYRQDPGLGLRLIYFSYDVKMKEKGDIPEGYSVSREKKERFSLILESASTNQTSMYLCASRSGQEKLFFGSGTQLSVL.

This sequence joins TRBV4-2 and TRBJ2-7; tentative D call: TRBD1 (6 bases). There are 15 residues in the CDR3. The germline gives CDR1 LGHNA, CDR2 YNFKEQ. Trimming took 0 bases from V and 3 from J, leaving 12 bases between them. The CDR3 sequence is CASSQESAGDYEQYF. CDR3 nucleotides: TGTGCCAGCAGCCAAGAATCGGCAGGGGACTACGAGCAGTACTTC.

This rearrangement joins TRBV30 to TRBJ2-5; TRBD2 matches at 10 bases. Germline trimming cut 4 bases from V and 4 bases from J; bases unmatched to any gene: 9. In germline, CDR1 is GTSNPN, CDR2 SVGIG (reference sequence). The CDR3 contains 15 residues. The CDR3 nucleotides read TGTGCCTGGAATTTAGGAGCGGGAGGGCGAGAGACCCAGTACTTC. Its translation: CAWNLGAGGRETQYF.

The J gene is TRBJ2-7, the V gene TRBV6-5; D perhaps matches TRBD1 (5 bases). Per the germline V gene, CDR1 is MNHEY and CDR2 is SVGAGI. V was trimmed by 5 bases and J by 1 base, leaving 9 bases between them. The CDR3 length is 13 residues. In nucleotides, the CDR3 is TGTGCCAGCAGTCCAGGGTCTTCCTACGAGCAGTACTTC. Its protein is CASSPGSSYEQYF.